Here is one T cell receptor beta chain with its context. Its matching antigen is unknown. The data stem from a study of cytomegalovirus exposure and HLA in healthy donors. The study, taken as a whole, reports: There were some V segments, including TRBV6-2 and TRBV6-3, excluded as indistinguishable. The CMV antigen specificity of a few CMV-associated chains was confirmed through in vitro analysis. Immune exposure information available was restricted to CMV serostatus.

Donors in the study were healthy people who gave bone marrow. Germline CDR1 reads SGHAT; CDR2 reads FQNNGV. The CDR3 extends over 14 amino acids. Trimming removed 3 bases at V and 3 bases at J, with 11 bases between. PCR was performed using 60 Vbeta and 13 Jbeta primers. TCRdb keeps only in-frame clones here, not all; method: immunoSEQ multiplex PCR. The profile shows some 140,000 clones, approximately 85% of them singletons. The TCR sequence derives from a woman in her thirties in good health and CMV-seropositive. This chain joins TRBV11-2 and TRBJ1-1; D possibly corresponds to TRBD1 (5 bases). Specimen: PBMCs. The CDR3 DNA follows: TGTGCCAGCAGCTTGTTATCAGGGTACACTGAAGCTTTCTTT. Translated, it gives CASSLLSGYTEAFF.